This TCR beta chain was documented in a study of CD8+CD57+ T cells in acquired aplastic anemia. About the research overall: Quantities of DNA derived from sorted CD4+ and CD8+ cells averaged about 3.2 ug. Findings of the study overall: Sharing between patients and controls was observed for some 27 CD8+ CDR3 sequences. Patient and control CD8+ Simpson's diversity was not significantly different.

Germline V gene sequence: CDR1 SNHLY, CDR2 FYNNEI. The CDR3 length is 13 residues. Deletions cut 8 bases from V and 6 bases from J, with 16 bases between. CDR3 and TCR beta VDJ profiling relied on a genomic DNA template. TCRdb reanalysed the reads using MiXCR and keeps one entry per CDR3 protein. Of hundreds of thousands of distinct CDR3 sequences listed, about two thirds were seen once; the top ten hold 4%. As regards this clonotype: The antigen is unknown.

The specimen was sorted CD4+, CD8+, or CD8+CD57+ T cells (not recorded which) from PBMCs. This sequence originates from a human donor in good health, serving as a control. The rearrangement joins TRBV2 to TRBJ1-2, with a possible D match to TRBD1 (6 bases). This CDR3 is CASGRTGRDGYTF. As DNA, the CDR3 is TGTGCCAGCGGTCGTACAGGGAGGGATGGCTACACCTTC.